This TCR beta chain appears in the sequencing data of a study of T cell responses to AZD1222 COVID-19 vaccine. Trimming shortened V by 4 bases and J by 0 bases, and 10 bases separated the two germline ends. Germline V gene data show CDR1 as SGHRS and CDR2 as YFSETQ. The CDR3 covers 14 residues. Data came from immunoSEQ multiplex PCR; TCRdb stores just in-frame clones and leaves some out. This repertoire shows some 49,000 clones, roughly 80% found once; its top ten account for around 6.6%. This clone was detected only a few times. The receptor was isolated from an adult in good health. The chain combines TRBV5-1 with TRBJ1-1; D is uncertain. Specimen: peripheral blood, collected on day 0 of AZD1222 vaccination. CDR3: CASSAGVVNTEAFF. The DNA for the CDR3 is TGCGCCAGCAGCGCAGGAGTGGTGAACACTGAAGCTTTCTTT. The whole variable domain, filled in from reference TRBV5-1 and TRBJ1-1, reads KAGVTQTPRYLIKTRGQQVTLSCSPISGHRSVSWYQQTPGQGLQFLFEYFSETQRNKGNFPGRFSGRQFSNSRSEMNVSTLELGDSALYLCASSAGVVNTEAFFGQGTRLTVV.